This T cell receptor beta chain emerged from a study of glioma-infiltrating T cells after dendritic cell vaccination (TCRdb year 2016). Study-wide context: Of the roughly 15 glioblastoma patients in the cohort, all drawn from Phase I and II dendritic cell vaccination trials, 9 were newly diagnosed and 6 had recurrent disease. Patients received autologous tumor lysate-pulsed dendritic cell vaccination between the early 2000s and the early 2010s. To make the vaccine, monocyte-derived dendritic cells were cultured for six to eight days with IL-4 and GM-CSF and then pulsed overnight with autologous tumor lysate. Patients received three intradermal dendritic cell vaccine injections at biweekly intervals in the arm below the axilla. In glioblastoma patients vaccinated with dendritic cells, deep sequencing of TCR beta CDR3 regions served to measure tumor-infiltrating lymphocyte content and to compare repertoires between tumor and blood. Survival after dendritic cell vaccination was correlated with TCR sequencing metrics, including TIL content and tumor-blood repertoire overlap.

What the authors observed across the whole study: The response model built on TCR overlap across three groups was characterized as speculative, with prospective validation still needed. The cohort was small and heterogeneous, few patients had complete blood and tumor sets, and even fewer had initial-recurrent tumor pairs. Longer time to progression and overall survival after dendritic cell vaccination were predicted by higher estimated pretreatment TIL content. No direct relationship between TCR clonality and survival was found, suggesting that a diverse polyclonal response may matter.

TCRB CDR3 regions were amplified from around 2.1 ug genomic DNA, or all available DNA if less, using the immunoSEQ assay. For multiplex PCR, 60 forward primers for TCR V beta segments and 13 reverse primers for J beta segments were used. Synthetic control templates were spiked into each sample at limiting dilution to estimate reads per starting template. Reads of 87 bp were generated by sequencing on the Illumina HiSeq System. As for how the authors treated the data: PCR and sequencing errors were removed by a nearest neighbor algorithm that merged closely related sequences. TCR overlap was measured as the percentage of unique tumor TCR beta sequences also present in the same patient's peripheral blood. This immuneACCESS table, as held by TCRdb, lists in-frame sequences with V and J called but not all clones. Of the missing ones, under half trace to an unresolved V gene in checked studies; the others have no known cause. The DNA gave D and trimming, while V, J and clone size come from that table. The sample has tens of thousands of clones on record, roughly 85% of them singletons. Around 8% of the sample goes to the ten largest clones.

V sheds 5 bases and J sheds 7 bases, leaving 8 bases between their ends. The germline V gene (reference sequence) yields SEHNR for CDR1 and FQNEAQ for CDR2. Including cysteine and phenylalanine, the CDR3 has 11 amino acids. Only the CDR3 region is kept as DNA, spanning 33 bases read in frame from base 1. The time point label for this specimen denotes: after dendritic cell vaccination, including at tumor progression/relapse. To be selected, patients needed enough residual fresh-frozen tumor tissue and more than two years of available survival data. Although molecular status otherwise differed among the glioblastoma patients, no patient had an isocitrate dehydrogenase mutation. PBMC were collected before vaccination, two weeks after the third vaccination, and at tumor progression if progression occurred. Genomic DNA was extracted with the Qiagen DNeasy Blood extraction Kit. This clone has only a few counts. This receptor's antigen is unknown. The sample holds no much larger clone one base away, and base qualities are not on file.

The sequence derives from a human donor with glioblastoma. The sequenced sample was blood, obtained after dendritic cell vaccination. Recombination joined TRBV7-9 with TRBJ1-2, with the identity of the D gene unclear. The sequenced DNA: TGTGCCAGCAGCCCCGGTGTTGGCTACACCTTC. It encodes CASSPGVGYTF.